This record concerns one T cell receptor beta chain sequence. Its antigen is not identified. The data originate from a study of OX40 agonist ivuxolimab in advanced cancers. Looking at the study overall: Prior anti-PD-1, anti-PD-L1 or anti-CTLA-4 therapy did not bar entry, and more than 35% had some. Study-wide results and caveats: Which antigen the expanded peripheral T cells recognized is unknown.

Cycle 7 day 1, cycle 4 day 1, and baseline were the timepoints at which blood was sampled. This CDR3 spans 15 amino acids. With V trimmed by 1 base and J by 8 bases, 6 bases remained unmatched. Germline V gene lookup returns CDR1 SGHVS and CDR2 FNYEAQ. Sequencing was performed with immunoSEQ multiplex PCR; in TCRdb, only in-frame clones are kept and a portion is missing. The repertoire holds about 27,000 clones, 81% seen once, with 32% in the top ten. This chain joins TRBV7-6 and TRBJ2-1; 9 nucleotides align to TRBD2. The sample here was CD4+ or CD8+ T cells sorted from blood, taken in a trial of the OX40 agonist ivuxolimab. The clonotype comes from an adult with an advanced solid tumor such as melanoma, head and neck, liver or kidney cancer. The CDR3 protein is CASSLGGRANDEQFF. Written as DNA, the CDR3 is TGTGCCAGCAGCTTAGGCGGGAGGGCCAATGATGAGCAGTTCTTC.